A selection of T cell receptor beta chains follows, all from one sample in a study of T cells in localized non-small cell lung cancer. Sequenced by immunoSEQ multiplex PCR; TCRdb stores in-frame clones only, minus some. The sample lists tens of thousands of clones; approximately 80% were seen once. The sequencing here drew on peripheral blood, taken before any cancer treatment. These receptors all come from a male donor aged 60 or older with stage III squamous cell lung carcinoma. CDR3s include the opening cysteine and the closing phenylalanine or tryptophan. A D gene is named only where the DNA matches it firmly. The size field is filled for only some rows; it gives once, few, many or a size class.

CASSIQGSEQFF TGTGCCAGCAGCATACAGGGAAGTGAGCAGTTCTTC once TRBV5-6 - TRBJ2-1
CASSSGGGRGNEQFF TGTGCCAGCAGCTCGGGAGGCGGGAGGGGGAATGAGCAGTTCTTC - TRBV7-9 TRBD2 TRBJ2-1
CAWKLNVNTEAFF TGTGCCTGGAAACTAAATGTGAACACTGAAGCTTTCTTT - TRBV30 - TRBJ1-1
CASSSVAGGPRETQYF TGTGCCAGCAGCTCCGTAGCGGGAGGGCCTAGAGAGACCCAGTACTTC - TRBV7-7 TRBD2 TRBJ2-5
CASSKTLGNEQFF TGTGCCAGCAGCAAGACCCTGGGGAATGAGCAGTTCTTC - TRBV5-6 - TRBJ2-1
CASSGGTGGSTEAFF TGTGCCAGCTCCGGCGGGACAGGGGGGAGTACTGAAGCTTTCTTT - TRBV18 TRBD1 TRBJ1-1
CASSRDPKETQYF TGTGCCAGCAGCCGAGACCCTAAAGAGACCCAGTACTTC - TRBV7-2 - TRBJ2-5
CASSRRGQGIEKLFF TGTGCCAGCAGCCGTAGGGGACAGGGAATTGAAAAACTGTTTTTT - TRBV2 TRBD1 TRBJ1-4
CASSLKGITEAFF TGTGCCAGCAGCTTGAAGGGTATCACTGAAGCTTTCTTT once TRBV7-2 - TRBJ1-1
CASSWVGAANTGELFF TGTGCCAGCAGCTGGGTGGGGGCGGCGAACACCGGGGAGCTGTTTTTT few TRBV7-8 - TRBJ2-2
CASSLGAGARQPQHF TGTGCCAGCAGCTTGGGCGCGGGGGCTCGTCAGCCCCAGCATTTT once TRBV5-5 - TRBJ1-5
CASKQGVYGYTF TGTGCCAGCAAACAGGGGGTCTATGGCTACACCTTC once TRBV2 TRBD1 TRBJ1-2
CASREGPLNYGYTF TGTGCCAGCAGGGAGGGCCCTTTGAACTATGGCTACACCTTC - TRBV7-3 - TRBJ1-2
CSVRSSGGQETQYF TGCAGCGTGAGGTCTAGCGGGGGACAAGAGACCCAGTACTTC - TRBV29-1 TRBD2 TRBJ2-5
CASSLGLTSGVNTGELFF TGTGCCAGCAGCTTAGGCCTAACCAGCGGGGTTAACACCGGGGAGCTGTTTTTT - TRBV13 TRBD2 TRBJ2-2
CASSLGQTSYGYTF TGTGCCAGCAGCTTGGGACAGACTTCCTATGGCTACACCTTC - TRBV5-6 - TRBJ1-2
CSVEGAGETQYF TGCAGCGTTGAGGGGGCTGGCGAGACCCAGTACTTC - TRBV29-1 - TRBJ2-5
CSVFESPDTQYF TGCAGCGTTTTCGAGTCCCCAGATACGCAGTATTTT - TRBV29-1 - TRBJ2-3
CASSLRRPNSPLHF TGTGCCAGCAGCTTGCGGCGGCCAAATTCACCCCTCCACTTT - TRBV5-6 - TRBJ1-6
CASSLALAGSNEQFF TGCGCCAGCAGCTTGGCCTTGGCAGGCTCCAATGAGCAGTTCTTC - TRBV5-1 - TRBJ2-1
CASSLGRDEQFF TGCGCCAGCAGCTTGGGGCGAGATGAGCAGTTCTTC - TRBV5-1 - TRBJ2-1
CASSWRSGSGGYNEQFF TGTGCCAGCAGCTGGAGGAGTGGGTCAGGGGGCTACAATGAGCAGTTCTTC - TRBV27 TRBD1 TRBJ2-1
CASSPNSPNSYEQYF TGTGCCAGCTCACCAAACAGCCCCAACTCCTACGAGCAGTACTTC - TRBV18 - TRBJ2-7
CASSRGRQETQYF TGTGCCAGTAGTAGGGGACGGCAAGAGACCCAGTACTTC - TRBV19 - TRBJ2-5
CASSSQAGGYTF TGTGCCAGCAGCTCTCAGGCGGGCGGCTACACCTTC - TRBV7-9 - TRBJ1-2
CASSAGTNNYGYTF TGTGCCAGCTCCGCCGGGACAAATAACTATGGCTACACCTTC - TRBV18 - TRBJ1-2
CASSGTIAKNIQYF TGTGCCAGCAGCGGGACTATAGCCAAAAACATTCAGTACTTC - TRBV9 - TRBJ2-4
CSVLQTGSVANTGELFF TGCAGCGTTCTCCAGACGGGTAGCGTTGCGAACACCGGGGAGCTGTTTTTT - TRBV29-1 - TRBJ2-2
CASSLSGGARDTQYF TGTGCCAGCAGCCTTAGCGGGGGGGCGAGGGATACGCAGTATTTT - TRBV2 TRBD2 TRBJ2-3
CAWSVQGINEQFF TGTGCCTGGAGTGTACAGGGGATCAATGAGCAGTTCTTC - TRBV30 TRBD1 TRBJ2-1
CATSRVAETQYF TGTGCCACCAGCAGAGTCGCAGAGACCCAGTACTTC - TRBV15 - TRBJ2-5
CASSPPGRQNNEQFF TGCGCCAGCAGTCCTCCGGGACGCCAAAACAATGAGCAGTTCTTC few TRBV10-1 - TRBJ2-1
CSVEPPGTVYGYTF TGCAGCGTTGAACCCCCCGGGACGGTCTATGGCTACACCTTC - TRBV29-1 - TRBJ1-2
CASSPVLAGGLDTQYF TGCGCCAGCAGCCCCGTACTAGCGGGAGGGCTTGATACGCAGTATTTT once TRBV5-1 TRBD2 TRBJ2-3
CASSPGSPNEKLFF TGTGCCAGCTCACCGGGGAGCCCTAATGAAAAACTGTTTTTT - TRBV18 - TRBJ1-4
CASSDRRPYGYTF TGTGCCAGCAGTGACCGACGGCCCTATGGCTACACCTTC medium-sized TRBV6-4 - TRBJ1-2
CASSTLGSGANVLTF TGTGCCAGCAGTACACTGGGCTCTGGGGCCAACGTCCTGACTTTC - TRBV27 - TRBJ2-6
CASSPTSGSYEQYF TGTGCCAGCAGTCCGACTAGCGGATCCTACGAGCAGTACTTC - TRBV6-1 TRBD2 TRBJ2-7
CASSSGQGNEQYF TGTGCCAGCAGCTCGGGACAGGGGAACGAGCAGTACTTC - TRBV7-6 TRBD1 TRBJ2-7
CASSLGGGRNTEAFF TGTGCCAGCTCTCTAGGTGGCGGACGGAACACTGAAGCTTTCTTT - TRBV18 - TRBJ1-1
CSVRTSGATYEQYF TGCAGCGTTCGGACTAGCGGAGCAACCTACGAGCAGTACTTC - TRBV29-1 TRBD2 TRBJ2-7
CASSFSPHGAMNTEAFF TGTGCCAGCAGCTTTTCTCCCCATGGGGCTATGAACACTGAAGCTTTCTTT - TRBV11-2 - TRBJ1-1
CASSLLRTGLNTEAFF TGTGCCAGCAGCCTTCTCCGGACAGGGCTGAACACTGAAGCTTTCTTT once TRBV11-1 TRBD1 TRBJ1-1
CAWSRIYNEQFF TGTGCCTGGAGTCGAATTTACAATGAGCAGTTCTTC - TRBV30 - TRBJ2-1
CASSIRTGGVSYEQYF TGTGCCAGCAGTATCCGGACAGGGGGCGTCTCCTACGAGCAGTACTTC medium-sized TRBV27 TRBD1 TRBJ2-7
CAGRGSSGANVLTF TGTGCCGGTCGGGGTTCCTCTGGGGCCAACGTCCTGACTTTC - TRBV2 - TRBJ2-6